This T cell receptor (beta chain) was recovered during a study of Ad26.COV2.S vaccination and SARS-CoV-2 variants. Background on the study: By the intramuscular route, Ad26.COV2.S was given once, or twice 56 days apart.

The method was immunoSEQ multiplex PCR; TCRdb's version includes in-frame clones alone and lacks a portion of them. This sample has 440,000 or so clones; 90% occur once, and the top ten carry under 4.5%. Treatment of the sample: about 20 received Ad26.COV2.S at low or high dose, single or two shots; five or six received placebo; per-sample allocation not given. Sample collection was performed on day 63 after the first vaccine or placebo injection. The ends were cut back, 6 bases at V and 2 bases at J, with 25 bases in the middle. The CDR3 extends over 18 amino acids. Germline V gene lookup returns CDR1 SNHLY and CDR2 FYNNEI.

The gene calls are TRBV2 and TRBJ1-2; the D gene is possibly TRBD1 (5 bases). The input for sequencing was peripheral blood, taken in a trial of Ad26.COV2.S vaccine versus placebo. The clonotype originates from a person aged 18-60 years who received the Ad26.COV2.S COVID-19 vaccine or a placebo. The CDR3, as DNA: TGTGCCAGCAGACCCCTCGGACAAGGCCCTACTATCAACTATGGCTACACCTTC. Protein: CASRPLGQGPTINYGYTF. Supplemented by reference TRBV2 and TRBJ1-2, the full variable domain reads EPEVTQTPSHQVTQMGQEVILRCVPISNHLYFYWYRQILGQKVEFLVSFYNNEISEKSEIFDDQFSVERPDGSNFTLKIRSTKLEDSAMYFCASRPLGQGPTINYGYTFGSGTRLTVV.